This T cell receptor (beta chain) was sequenced during a study of blood T cell repertoires in COVID-19. Whole-study context: The samples span acute and convalescent COVID-19 from the United States, Italy and Spain. T cells, B-cell-depleted T cells, or PBMCs supplied cDNA or gDNA.

The germline CDR1 and CDR2 sequences are SGHNT and YENEEA. J gave up 7 bases and V 5 bases, and 8 bases lay outside the gene matches. The CDR3 totals 13 residues. In the study's own analysis: Researchers report that nucleated cell counts were estimated from reference gene primer amplification. Only in-frame clones appear in the TCRdb table, and some are missing; sequencing was by immunoSEQ multiplex PCR. The D gene and trimming were derived from the DNA, and the V and J assignments and clone size from that table. The sample records 20,000 to 30,000 clones, 90% to 95% being singletons. The TCR was taken from a human donor in a cohort sampled during active COVID-19. Sequencing was performed on peripheral blood. The chain is built from TRBV11-3 and TRBJ2-7; 7 nucleotides line up with TRBD1. The CDR3 loop is CASSRTGVGEQYF. DNA for the CDR3: TGTGCCAGCAGCCGCACAGGGGTAGGTGAGCAGTACTTC.